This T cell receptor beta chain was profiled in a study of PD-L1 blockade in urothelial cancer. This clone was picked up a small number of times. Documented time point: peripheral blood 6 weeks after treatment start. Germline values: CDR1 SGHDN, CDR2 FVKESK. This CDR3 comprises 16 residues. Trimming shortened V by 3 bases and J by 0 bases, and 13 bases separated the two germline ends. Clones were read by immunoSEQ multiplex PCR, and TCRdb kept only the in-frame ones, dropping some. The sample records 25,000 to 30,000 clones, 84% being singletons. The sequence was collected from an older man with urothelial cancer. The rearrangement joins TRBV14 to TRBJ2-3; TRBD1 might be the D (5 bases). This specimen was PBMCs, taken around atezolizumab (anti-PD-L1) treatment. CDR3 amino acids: CASSQRQLSSTDTQYF. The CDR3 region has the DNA TGTGCCAGCAGCCAGAGACAGTTATCTAGCACAGATACGCAGTATTTT. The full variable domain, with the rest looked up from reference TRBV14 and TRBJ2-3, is EAGVTQFPSHSVIEKGQTVTLRCDPISGHDNLYWYRRVMGKEIKFLLHFVKESKQDESGMPNNRFLAERTGGTYSTLKVQPAELEDSGVYFCASSQRQLSSTDTQYFGPGTRLTVL.